Below, 6 T cell receptor beta chains from the same sample are listed, as sequenced in a study of blood T cells in healthy people across ages. It was with a sample-barcoded 5' primer and a J-beta primer mix that a second PCR of roughly 7 to 12 cycles was run. TCRdb fed the 5' RACE reads into MiXCR, producing one record per CDR3 protein. The sample includes 1.5 million to 2 million distinct CDR3 sequences, roughly 50% of them seen just once. The sequenced sample consisted of blood. The receptors originated from a woman in her thirties or forties in good health.

The table lists this clonotype with a few counts. V usage is TRBV6-1 and J usage is TRBJ2-4, with D possibly TRBD1 on 5 matching bases. The DNA end is more similar to TRBJ2-7, so the J call may be wrong. CDR1 MNHNS and CDR2 SASEGT come from the germline V gene. The CDR3 loop spans 13 amino acids. The CDR3 DNA follows: TGTGCCAGCAGGGGGCCACCCGGCTACGAGCAGTACTTC. It yields the protein CASRGPPGYEQYF.

This clonotype was detected many times. This chain joins TRBV21-1 and TRBJ2-4; the table names TRBD1, a call not compared with the DNA. TRBV21-1 is a pseudogene segment. This CDR3 is built from 22 residues. The CDR3 sequence is CASRILRNRDRGPRLAKNIQYF. The CDR3 nucleotides are TGTGCCAGCAGAATATTACGAAACCGGGACAGGGGGCCACGACTAGCCAAAAACATTCAGTACTTC.

V and J are TRBV27 and TRBJ1-4, with TRBD1 identical over 8 bases. V lost 3 bases and J lost 12; bases outside the gene matches: 15. CDR3 length equals 16 residues. Per germline, CDR1 MNHEY and CDR2 SMNVEV (reference sequence). In DNA form, the CDR3 reads TGTGCCAGCAGTTTCCTCAGGGACAGGCCGAATGGGGAACTGTTTTTT. This sequence encodes CASSFLRDRPNGELFF.

The chain combines TRBV6-2 or TRBV6-3 with TRBJ2-5; either TRBD1 or TRBD2 may fit D (6 bases each). CDR3 size: 13 residues. Germline V lookup: CDR1 MNHEY, CDR2 SVGEGT. Trimming took off 6 bases at V and 5 bases at J, with 13 bases between the two ends. CDR3 in DNA: TGTGCCAGCAGGAGAGGGGGGAGCGAGACCCAGTACTTC. Translation gives CASRRGGSETQYF.

The sample holds a few counts of this clonotype. The V and J genes are TRBV12-3 or TRBV12-4 and TRBJ2-5; TRBD1 matches at 7 bases. V shed 3 bases, J shed 2 bases, and the junction held 6 bases outside the gene matches. CDR3 length: 15 amino acids. The CDR3 sequence: CASSFGQANQETQYF. The CDR3 DNA follows: TGTGCCAGCAGTTTTGGACAGGCGAATCAAGAGACCCAGTACTTC.

This chain links TRBV7-8 with TRBJ2-3; possible D gene TRBD1, 5 bases. CDR3 size: 12 residues. Trimming stripped 7 bases from V and 4 bases from J, with 9 bases between. Germline values: CDR1 SGHVS, CDR2 FQNEAQ. The CDR3 region is CASKGRADTQYF. CDR3 DNA: TGTGCCAGCAAGGGGCGCGCAGATACGCAGTATTTT.